This T cell receptor beta chain was recovered during a study of blood T cell repertoires in COVID-19. For the study at large: Acute and convalescent COVID-19 samples came from the United States, Italy and Spain.

Generated by immunoSEQ multiplex PCR, the TCRdb table keeps only in-frame clones and is missing some. The sample contains some 320,000 clones, approximately 87% of which appear only once. CDR3 length: 12 amino acids. Trimming pared 8 bases from V and 10 bases from J, leaving 15 bases between. CDR1 is MNHEY and CDR2 is SVGAGI in the germline V gene. Donors were grouped by their self-reported clinical history. This clone was recorded once. The source material was PBMCs or T cells enriched from blood (not recorded which). The chain is built from TRBV6-5 and TRBJ2-1, with D perhaps TRBD2 (6 bases). The TCR sequence derives from a woman aged 25 to 39 who had recovered from COVID-19. In nucleotides, the CDR3 is TGTGCCAGCTACTCACGGGGGTTCGAGCAGTTCTTC. Residues: CASYSRGFEQFF.